Presented here are 5 T cell receptor beta chains from one specimen sequenced in a study of cytomegalovirus exposure and HLA in healthy donors. Vbeta (60) and Jbeta (13) primers were used in the PCR. Repertoires were generated with immunoSEQ multiplex PCR, while TCRdb's copy carries only in-frame clones and drops some. This sample's table has about 140,000 clones. Source material: PBMCs. These receptors all come from a woman between 18 and 29 years old in good health and CMV-seronegative.

V is TRBV30 and J is TRBJ2-5; possible D gene TRBD1, 5 bases. The J call may be mistaken, given a closer DNA end match to TRBJ2-7. Germline CDR1 GTSNPN, CDR2 SVGIG (reference sequence). The CDR3 runs to 13 residues. In DNA, the CDR3 is TGTGCCTGGTCTCGACAGAACTCCTACGAGCAGTACTTC. Residues: CAWSRQNSYEQYF.

The rearrangement uses TRBV6-1 and TRBJ2-3; 9 bases match TRBD2. Germline V gene lookup returns CDR1 MNHNS and CDR2 SASEGT. The CDR3 spans 15 residues. The V gene end was trimmed by 7 bases and the J gene end by 6 bases; junction bases not matched to a gene: 11. CDR3 sequence reads: CASNPLAGGGDTQYF. The CDR3 DNA reads as TGTGCCAGCAATCCACTAGCGGGCGGGGGGGATACGCAGTATTTT.

The rearrangement joins TRBV18 to TRBJ2-7, with TRBD1 matching 7 bases. CDR1 is KGHSH and CDR2 is LQKENI in the germline V gene. The CDR3 consists of 13 residues. The trim removed 3 bases at V and 6 bases at J, leaving 5 bases unmatched. Here the CDR3 DNA reads TGTGCCAGCTCACCCCCCGGGACAGCCGAGCAGTACTTC. This codes for CASSPPGTAEQYF.

V gene TRBV6-1 combines with J gene TRBJ2-1; 12 positions match TRBD2. Germline-derived CDR1 and CDR2 are MNHNS and SASEGT. The CDR3 extends over 17 amino acids. The junction had 6 bases not matched to a gene; V was cut back by 3 bases and J by 3 bases. The CDR3: CASSDVTSGSFYNEQFF. Written as DNA, the CDR3 is TGTGCCAGCAGTGATGTGACTAGCGGGAGTTTCTACAATGAGCAGTTCTTC.

The rearrangement uses TRBV7-9 and TRBJ1-1; 8 bases fit TRBD1. The germline V gene has CDR1 SEHNR and CDR2 FQNEAQ (reference sequence). The CDR3 runs to 15 residues. The V and J ends lost 0 bases and 6 bases, in that order; junction bases with no gene match: 6. The CDR3 nucleotides read TGTGCCAGCAGCTTAGCGCAGGGGGCGCGAGCTGAAGCTTTCTTT. This sequence encodes CASSLAQGARAEAFF.